These 24 T cell receptor beta chains were sequenced from one sample in a study of T-cell memory formation after mild COVID-19. TCRdb itself ran the 5' RACE reads through MiXCR, one entry per CDR3 protein. The sample lists around 310,000 distinct CDR3 sequences, about 15% occurring once. The sample was PBMCs or a T cell subset sorted from them (not recorded which). Every receptor here comes from a man between 18 and 35 years old who had mild COVID-19 (a few samples of this study predate the infection). Cell type and time point are not known.

This clonotype appeared a few times. The chain carries TRBV5-1 and TRBJ2-7; D is possibly TRBD1 or TRBD2 (5 bases each). The CDR3 covers 18 residues. Germline V gene lookup returns CDR1 SGHRS and CDR2 YFSETQ. V was clipped by 4 bases and J by 5 bases, with 28 bases between them. The CDR3 protein is CASSPGTRGIGLGDEQYV. The CDR3 DNA is TGCGCCAGCAGCCCGGGGACCCGGGGAATAGGCCTCGGGGACGAGCAGTACGTC.

This rearrangement joins TRBV11-2 to TRBJ1-1, with 7 nucleotides matching TRBD1. The CDR3 totals 14 residues. Germline V gives CDR1 SGHAT, CDR2 FQNNGV. V lost 4 bases, J lost 6 bases, and 8 bases stayed unmatched. CDR3 sequence (DNA): TGTGCCAGCAGCTCCCTGACAGGGTGGGCTGAAGCTTTCTTT. This encodes CASSSLTGWAEAFF.

This clonotype was seen a handful of times. The chain carries TRBV5-1 and TRBJ1-1; 8 nucleotides agree with TRBD1. V lost 4 bases and J lost 6; bases outside the gene matches: 5. The CDR3 has 13 residues. CDR1 and CDR2 (germline): SGHRS, YFSETQ. As DNA, the CDR3 is TGCGCCAGCAGCCAAACAGGGGGTCCTGAAGCTTTCTTT. Translation gives CASSQTGGPEAFF.

V and J are TRBV27 and TRBJ2-1; D uncertain. Germline CDR1 and CDR2: MNHEY and SMNVEV (reference sequence). V shed 3 bases and J shed 1 base, with 13 bases lying between them. The CDR3 is 16 residues long. The CDR3 DNA sequence: TGTGCCAGCAGTTTTGTCCCACAGTCGTCCTACAATGAGCAGTTCTTC. Translation: CASSFVPQSSYNEQFF.

The CDR3 DNA reads as TGCAGCGCCGAAGGGGACAGGGGAGTCACTGAAGCTTTCTTT. It translates to CSAEGDRGVTEAFF. The chain combines TRBV29-1 with TRBJ1-1; 10 nucleotides line up with TRBD1. Per the germline V gene, CDR1 is SQVTM and CDR2 is ANQGSEA. The junction had 9 bases not matched to a gene; V was cut back by 7 bases and J by 4 bases. The CDR3 covers 14 residues.

The CDR3 loop reads CASSSRDREETQYF. The CDR3 DNA sequence: TGTGCCAGCAGTTCCCGGGACCGAGAAGAGACCCAGTACTTC. The rearrangement joins TRBV12-3 or TRBV12-4 to TRBJ2-5; D assignment may be TRBD1 or TRBD2 (5 bases each). The V gene lost 4 bases and the J gene lost 3 bases, with 12 bases spanning the gap. This CDR3 comprises 14 residues.

This clonotype was seen ten or more times. The chain is built from TRBV28 and TRBJ2-1; perhaps TRBD1 as D (5 bases). The CDR3 has 15 amino acids. V was pared by 8 bases and J by 7 bases, with 21 bases between. The V gene's germline CDR1 is MDHEN and CDR2 SYDVKM. Here the CDR3 DNA reads TGTGCCAGCCACCGGGCTGGGGCAATGGAGAATGAGCAGTTCTTC. Amino acids: CASHRAGAMENEQFF.

The rearrangement uses TRBV3-1 and TRBJ2-3, with D unresolved. V lost 4 bases, J lost 7 bases, and 15 bases lay in between. Germline CDR1 reads LGHDT; CDR2 reads YNNKEL (reference sequence). This CDR3 has 14 amino acids. CDR3 sequence (DNA): TGTGCCAGCAGCCCACGGCCCCAGGCAAATACGCAGTATTTT. It yields the protein CASSPRPQANTQYF.

The genes are TRBV6-5 and TRBJ2-5; D is ambiguous. Trimming took off 11 bases at V and 5 bases at J, with 24 bases between the two ends. This CDR3 spans 15 amino acids. Germline V lookup: CDR1 MNHEY, CDR2 SVGAGI. The DNA of the CDR3 is TGTGCCTGTACCGCCTCACCCGGCAACAGCGAGACCCAGTACTTC. Translating it yields CACTASPGNSETQYF.

This sequence joins TRBV4-1 and TRBJ1-5; D is ambiguous. There are 14 residues in the CDR3. CDR1 is MGHRA, CDR2 YSYEKL, per germline. Trimming shortened V by 1 base and J by 1 base, and 5 bases separated the two germline ends. The CDR3 loop is CASSQVSSNQPQHF. As DNA, the CDR3 is TGCGCCAGCAGCCAAGTTTCGAGCAATCAGCCCCAGCATTTT.

This clonotype was observed once. V usage is TRBV3-1 and J usage is TRBJ1-1; a possible D gene is TRBD1 (6 bases). The germline CDR1 and CDR2 sequences are LGHDT and YNNKEL (reference sequence). This CDR3 has 12 amino acids. Trimming left V 5 bases short and J 9 bases short, with 13 bases between. CDR3 amino acids: CASSYLQGKAFF. In nucleotides, the CDR3 is TGTGCCAGCAGCTACCTACAGGGTAAAGCTTTCTTT.

The chain employs TRBV6-6 and TRBJ1-2; TRBD1 matches at 7 bases. Trimming cost V 8 bases and J 8 bases; bases outside gene matches: 8. The CDR3 consists of 12 residues. Germline V gene lookup returns CDR1 MNHNY and CDR2 SVGAGI (reference sequence). Written as DNA, the CDR3 is TGTGCCAGCGGACAGGCCTCGACCGGCTACACCTTC. Its translation is CASGQASTGYTF.

This clonotype has only a few counts. The chain couples TRBV29-1 to TRBJ1-2; 7 positions agree with TRBD1. Germline values: CDR1 SQVTM, CDR2 ANQGSEA. The CDR3 has 12 amino acids. V was clipped by 7 bases and J by 2 bases; unmatched bases: 4. Here the CDR3 reads CSAEGQNYGYTF. The CDR3 nucleotides read TGCAGCGCCGAGGGACAGAACTATGGCTACACCTTC.

The V and J genes are TRBV24-1 and TRBJ2-2; D call uncertain. CDR3 size: 13 residues. With 1 base removed from V and 6 bases from J, the gap between germline ends came to 5 bases. The germline V gene encodes CDR1 KGHDR and CDR2 SFDVKD. The CDR3 nucleotides read TGTGCCACCAGTGATTTAGGGTCCGGGGAGCTGTTTTTT. Translating it yields CATSDLGSGELFF.

In its sample, this clonotype was seen many times. The chain employs TRBV25-1 and TRBJ1-4; 9 bases are a match to TRBD1. The CDR3 is 14 residues long. With 7 bases clipped from V and 5 bases from J, the junction kept 5 bases outside the gene matches. The V gene's germline CDR1 is MGHDK and CDR2 SYGVNS. The CDR3 DNA sequence: TGTGCCAGCACTCCGGGGACAGGGAATGAAAAACTGTTTTTT. The encoded protein is CASTPGTGNEKLFF.

The chain links TRBV4-3 to TRBJ2-3; D not certain. The CDR3 runs 15 residues. In germline, CDR1 is LGHNA, CDR2 YSLEER. Trimming left V 4 bases short and J 0 bases short, with 11 bases between. The CDR3 sequence: CASSLQWASTDTQYF. The CDR3 nucleotides read TGCGCCAGCAGCCTACAATGGGCTAGCACAGATACGCAGTATTTT.

The V call is TRBV28, the J call TRBJ1-1, with 8 bases that match TRBD1. This CDR3 is built from 15 residues. Germline CDR1 is MDHEN and CDR2 is SYDVKM. J was trimmed by 3 bases and V by 5 bases; bases with no gene match: 8. Here the CDR3 reads CASSGSGGRHTEAFF. The CDR3 region has the DNA TGTGCCAGCAGTGGATCAGGGGGCCGGCACACTGAAGCTTTCTTT.

This chain connects TRBV9 to TRBJ2-1; D is undetermined. The CDR3 spans 14 residues. Germline V lookup: CDR1 SGDLS, CDR2 YYNGEE. V was trimmed by 0 bases and J by 6 bases, leaving 10 bases between them. This chain's CDR3 is CASSVDPTSNEQFF. The CDR3 bases are TGTGCCAGCAGCGTAGACCCGACGTCCAATGAGCAGTTCTTC.

V is TRBV6-5 and J is TRBJ2-3; 8 positions match TRBD2. Germline V lookup: CDR1 MNHEY, CDR2 SVGAGI. This CDR3 has 16 residues. The junction had 6 bases not matched to a gene; V was cut back by 2 bases and J by 2 bases. The CDR3 DNA reads as TGTGCCAGCAGTTACGGGACGGGGGGGCACACAGATACGCAGTATTTT. Translation: CASSYGTGGHTDTQYF.

This clonotype was seen a handful of times. The chain has TRBV10-3 and TRBJ2-3, with 8 bases identical to TRBD2. The CDR3 is made up of 15 amino acids. Germline assignment: CDR1 ENHRY and CDR2 SYGVKD. Germline trimming cut 7 bases from V and 0 bases from J; bases unmatched to any gene: 6. The CDR3 protein is CAINSGGASTDTQYF. DNA for the CDR3: TGTGCCATCAATTCCGGGGGGGCTAGCACAGATACGCAGTATTTT.

The chain recombines TRBV29-1 with TRBJ2-4, with D perhaps matching TRBD1 (5 bases). CDR1 is SQVTM, CDR2 ANQGSEA, per germline. The CDR3 sequence is 13 residues long. With 3 bases removed from V and 5 bases from J, the gap between germline ends came to 11 bases. In nucleotides, the CDR3 is TGCAGCGTTGATTTTACAGGACAAAACATTCAGTACTTC. It codes for CSVDFTGQNIQYF.

There are a few counts of this clonotype. The rearrangement uses TRBV7-2 and TRBJ2-5; either TRBD1 or TRBD2 may supply D (6 bases each). This CDR3 contains 15 residues. The V gene's germline CDR1 is SGHTA and CDR2 FQGNSA. V was trimmed by 5 bases and J by 4 bases, leaving 17 bases between them. The CDR3, as DNA: TGTGCCAGCAGCAATAGCGAGGGGGGCTCAGAGACCCAGTACTTC. It yields the protein CASSNSEGGSETQYF. Together with reference TRBV7-2 and TRBJ2-5, the CDR3 gives the full variable domain: GAGVSQSPSNKVTEKGKDVELRCDPISGHTALYWYRQSLGQGLEFLIYFQGNSAPDKSGLPSDRFSAERTGGSVSTLTIQRTQQEDSAVYLCASSNSEGGSETQYFGPGTRLLVL.

The table lists this clonotype with a few counts. The rearrangement uses TRBV7-9 and TRBJ1-2, with 7 bases identical to TRBD1. The V gene end was trimmed by 1 base and the J gene end by 5 bases; junction bases not matched to a gene: 4. The CDR3 is made up of 14 amino acids. Germline V gene sequence: CDR1 SEHNR, CDR2 FQNEAQ (reference sequence). The CDR3 sequence: CASSLGQGEYGYTF. Here the CDR3 DNA reads TGTGCCAGCAGCTTAGGCCAGGGGGAGTATGGCTACACCTTC.

This rearrangement joins TRBV9 to TRBJ2-4; maybe TRBD1 (5 bases). The CDR3 extends over 16 amino acids. The germline gives CDR1 SGDLS, CDR2 YYNGEE. Trimming took off 0 bases at V and 7 bases at J, with 17 bases between the two ends. As DNA, the CDR3 is TGTGCCAGCAGCGTAGGAACAGGTGGAAAAGGGAACATTCAGTACTTC. Protein sequence: CASSVGTGGKGNIQYF.